What follows is one T cell receptor (beta chain) and its context. This sample stems from a study of T cell changes during pregnancy in multiple sclerosis. Losses at the gene ends were 2 bases for V and 5 bases for J; bases not matched to a gene: 12. The CDR3 covers 17 residues. Germline CDR1 SGHNT, CDR2 YYREEE (reference sequence). Libraries were prepared by immunoSEQ multiplex PCR; TCRdb keeps only in-frame clonotypes and omits some of them. The sample carries roughly 41,000 clones, approximately 90% recorded once. The sequencing used CD4+ T cells from peripheral blood mononuclear cells, collected in the first trimester of pregnancy. The rearrangement links TRBV5-4 to TRBJ2-1; TRBD1 matches at 8 bases. The sequence came from a female donor with multiple sclerosis, enrolled in a pregnancy study. CDR3 region: CASSFSVRQGNDNEQFF. As DNA, the CDR3 is TGTGCCAGCAGCTTTTCCGTTCGACAGGGGAACGACAATGAGCAGTTCTTC.